The 15 T cell receptor beta chains presented below share a single source sample, sequenced in a study of CD8 T cells in Susac syndrome. Reverse transcription used 0.5 to 1 ug RNA and random hexamers. TCRdb recomputed calls from the immunoSEQ multiplex PCR reads with MiXCR, one row per CDR3 protein. The sample lists some 150,000 distinct CDR3 sequences; roughly 95% were seen once. The source material was CD8+ T cells from PBMCs. The receptor set was obtained from a human donor with multiple sclerosis.

This chain connects TRBV12-3 or TRBV12-4 to TRBJ1-1; 9 nucleotides align to TRBD1. The V gene end was trimmed by 6 bases and the J gene end by 4 bases; junction bases not matched to a gene: 12. The CDR3 totals 16 residues. The CDR3 loop is CASRLDRGKGATEAFF. DNA for the CDR3: TGTGCCAGCAGACTTGACAGGGGGAAAGGGGCCACTGAAGCTTTCTTT.

The V call is TRBV2, the J call TRBJ2-1; no clear D gene. Between the trimmed V and J ends, which lost 6 bases and 5 bases, there was a span of 11 bases. Germline V gene data show CDR1 as SNHLY and CDR2 as FYNNEI. This CDR3 comprises 13 residues. The CDR3 DNA reads TGTGCCAGCAGCCCCGAGTATGACAATGAGCAGTTCTTC. Residues: CASSPEYDNEQFF.

The chain couples TRBV7-9 to TRBJ1-1; no reliable D call. Germline V lookup: CDR1 SEHNR, CDR2 FQNEAQ (reference sequence). The CDR3 loop spans 15 amino acids. The ends were cut back, 5 bases at V and 3 bases at J, with 16 bases in the middle. CDR3 sequence: CASSGYTQRDTEAFF. CDR3 sequence (DNA): TGTGCCAGCAGCGGCTACACTCAGAGGGACACTGAAGCTTTCTTT.

This sequence joins TRBV19 and TRBJ2-7, with TRBD1 matching over 9 bases. The germline V gene has CDR1 LNHDA and CDR2 SQIVND (reference sequence). This CDR3 spans 15 amino acids. V lost 7 bases to trimming and J lost 2 bases; unmatched junction nucleotides: 9. The CDR3 loop is CASTTGQGITYEQYF. CDR3 DNA sequence: TGTGCCAGTACCACGGGACAGGGTATCACCTACGAGCAGTACTTC.

Here the CDR3 reads CASSPGPWAGSVYTF. In DNA form, the CDR3 reads TGTGCCAGTAGTCCTGGCCCCTGGGCAGGGTCTGTCTACACCTTC. This sequence joins TRBV19 and TRBJ1-2; D possibly corresponds to TRBD1 (5 bases). Trimming removed 5 bases from V and 10 bases from J, with 23 bases in between. CDR3 size: 15 residues. Looked up from germline, CDR1 is LNHDA and CDR2 is SQIVND (reference sequence).

This chain links TRBV7-9 with TRBJ2-1; D is possibly TRBD1 (5 bases). Trimming took 4 bases from V and 8 from J, leaving 15 bases between them. Germline assignment: CDR1 SEHNR and CDR2 FQNEAQ (reference sequence). This CDR3 is built from 14 residues. CDR3 amino acids: CASSSDSWSDEQFF. CDR3 nucleotide sequence: TGTGCCAGCAGCTCTGACAGTTGGTCCGATGAGCAGTTCTTC.

The V gene is TRBV20-1, the J gene TRBJ2-3; 10 bases align to TRBD2. This CDR3 region has 17 residues. Germline CDR1 and CDR2: DFQATT and SNEGSKA (reference sequence). V lost 3 bases to trimming and J lost 5 bases; unmatched junction nucleotides: 14. The CDR3 DNA sequence: TGCAGTGCTAGTCGACGCCACAGCGGGGGGGCCGGAGATACGCAGTATTTT. It is translated as CSASRRHSGGAGDTQYF.

The gene calls are TRBV20-1 and TRBJ2-2; possible D gene TRBD2, 6 bases. Trimming stripped 0 bases from V and 5 bases from J, with 10 bases between. This CDR3 has 14 residues. Germline lookup yields CDR1 DFQATT and CDR2 SNEGSKA (reference sequence). CDR3 protein: CSARDWDSTGELFF. DNA for the CDR3: TGCAGTGCTAGAGACTGGGACTCAACCGGGGAGCTGTTTTTT.

The chain couples TRBV27 to TRBJ2-2; no reliable D call. Between the trimmed V and J ends, which lost 3 bases and 0 bases, there was a span of 14 bases. CDR1 and CDR2 (germline): MNHEY, SMNVEV (reference sequence). The CDR3 is 17 residues long. Written as DNA, the CDR3 is TGTGCCAGCAGTTTGTACGCGAGACACGCGAACACCGGGGAGCTGTTTTTT. Encoded protein: CASSLYARHANTGELFF.

This clonotype was picked up one time. This sequence joins TRBV20-1 and TRBJ2-1; D might be TRBD1 (5 bases). Germline V gene sequence: CDR1 DFQATT, CDR2 SNEGSKA (reference sequence). V dropped 3 bases and J dropped 5 bases, with 14 bases sitting between them. This CDR3 spans 14 amino acids. CDR3 coding DNA: TGCAGTGCTAGGGGGCCCGTACGCGACAATGAGCAGTTCTTC. This encodes CSARGPVRDNEQFF.

The chain combines TRBV13 with TRBJ2-1, with TRBD1 matching over 9 bases. Germline V lookup: CDR1 PRHDT, CDR2 FYEKMQ (reference sequence). The CDR3 totals 16 residues. With 4 bases clipped from V and 2 bases from J, the junction kept 6 bases outside the gene matches. The CDR3 is CASSSSGTGTYNEQFF. In DNA, the CDR3 is TGTGCCAGCAGCTCTTCCGGGACAGGGACCTACAATGAGCAGTTCTTC.

The V gene is TRBV6-1, the J gene TRBJ2-7, with D uncertain. Trimming removed 7 bases from V and 2 bases from J, with 18 bases in between. Germline V CDR1 and CDR2: MNHNS, SASEGT. The CDR3 contains 15 residues. The CDR3 DNA follows: TGTGCCAGCATGTCACAGACACGCCTAACCTACGAGCAGTACGTC. This codes for CASMSQTRLTYEQYV.

J is TRBJ1-1 and V is TRBV14; 10 bases agree with TRBD1. The CDR3 is 18 amino acids. The germline CDR1 and CDR2 sequences are SGHDN and FVKESK. Trimming removed 1 base from V and 0 bases from J; junction bases left unmatched: 8. CDR3 coding DNA: TGTGCCAGCAGCCAAGCCTTTGCCGGGACAGGGGTGAACACTGAAGCTTTCTTT. Its translation is CASSQAFAGTGVNTEAFF.

This clonotype appeared a single time. The gene calls are TRBV12-5 and TRBJ2-5, with no clear D. Deletions cut 5 bases from V and 7 bases from J, with 17 bases between. CDR1 and CDR2 from the germline V gene are LGHNT and FRNRAP. The CDR3 is 14 amino acids. CDR3 sequence reads: CASGLASLGATQYF. CDR3 DNA: TGTGCTAGTGGTCTGGCCTCCCTAGGTGCGACCCAGTACTTC.

The chain carries TRBV27 and TRBJ2-7; D gene uncertain. Germline values: CDR1 MNHEY, CDR2 SMNVEV (reference sequence). The CDR3 has 12 amino acids. Trimming pared 5 bases from V and 7 bases from J, leaving 12 bases between. The CDR3 loop is CASSPSNEEQYF. DNA for the CDR3: TGTGCCAGCAGTCCGTCGAACGAGGAGCAGTACTTC.